Each of the 27 T cell receptor beta chains below was sequenced from the same sample in a study of OX40 agonist ivuxolimab in advanced cancers. Produced via immunoSEQ multiplex PCR; TCRdb's table is partial and in-frame only. This table holds 55,000 to 70,000 clones, about 88% found once. Sequencing was performed on CD4+ or CD8+ T cells sorted from blood, taken in a trial of the OX40 agonist ivuxolimab. These receptors came from an adult with an advanced solid tumor such as melanoma, head and neck, liver or kidney cancer.

The rearrangement links TRBV28 to TRBJ1-3; D remains unclear. V was pared by 5 bases and J by 0 bases, with 14 bases between. CDR1 is MDHEN and CDR2 is SYDVKM in the germline V gene. The CDR3 is 16 amino acids. CDR3 bases: TGTGCCAGCAGTCTGCGGTTCCCGCTCTCTGGAAACACCATATATTTT. This gives the protein CASSLRFPLSGNTIYF. Full variable domain (missing parts from reference TRBV28 and TRBJ1-3): DVKVTQSSRYLVKRTGEKVFLECVQDMDHENMFWYRQDPGLGLRLIYFSYDVKMKEKGDIPEGYSVSREKKERFSLILESASTNQTSMYLCASSLRFPLSGNTIYFGEGSWLTVV.

This clone was observed a handful of times. This chain joins TRBV7-2 and TRBJ1-2; tentative D call: TRBD1 (6 bases). Germline CDR1 and CDR2: SGHTA and FQGNSA. V was pared by 5 bases and J by 4 bases, with 14 bases between. This CDR3 comprises 14 residues. DNA for the CDR3: TGTGCCAGCAGCCTACCTGGACAGTCCTATGGCTACACCTTC. Residues: CASSLPGQSYGYTF.

The chain has TRBV29-1 and TRBJ1-2; D might be TRBD1 (5 bases). The CDR3 covers 12 residues. Germline-derived CDR1 and CDR2 are SQVTM and ANQGSEA. Trimming removed 4 bases at V and 6 bases at J, with 12 bases between. The CDR3 DNA reads as TGCAGCGTTGCTAAGCTCAGGGATGGCTACACCTTC. Translated: CSVAKLRDGYTF.

This clone came up once. This chain connects TRBV7-2 to TRBJ2-7, with D maybe TRBD1 (5 bases). V gave up 3 bases and J gave up 1 base, with 7 bases separating them. Germline lookup yields CDR1 SGHTA and CDR2 FQGNSA. The CDR3 contains 13 residues. The CDR3 DNA reads TGTGCCAGCAGCTTGGGGCCGTCCTACGAGCAGTACTTC. Translating gives CASSLGPSYEQYF. The variable domain in full, with the rest retrieved from reference TRBV7-2 and TRBJ2-7, is GAGVSQSPSNKVTEKGKDVELRCDPISGHTALYWYRQSLGQGLEFLIYFQGNSAPDKSGLPSDRFSAERTGGSVSTLTIQRTQQEDSAVYLCASSLGPSYEQYFGPGTRLTVT.

The rearrangement uses TRBV6-6 and TRBJ2-5, with TRBD1 matching over 8 bases. The junction had 10 bases not matched to a gene; V was cut back by 9 bases and J by 4 bases. The CDR3 is made up of 14 amino acids. Germline-derived CDR1 and CDR2 are MNHNY and SVGAGI (reference sequence). CDR3 DNA: TGTGCCAGTAGAGACCGACAGGGGCGAGAGACCCAGTACTTC. It translates to CASRDRQGRETQYF.

This chain links TRBV5-4 with TRBJ1-1, with a tentative D call TRBD1 (6 bases). The CDR3 length is 16 residues. The germline V and J ends were trimmed by 1 base and 1 base, with 14 bases remaining between them. From germline, CDR1 is SGHNT and CDR2 YYREEE (reference sequence). CDR3 loop: CASSLWTQGRNTEAFF. The CDR3 coding sequence is TGTGCCAGCAGCTTGTGGACTCAGGGGCGGAACACTGAAGCTTTCTTT.

The chain has TRBV9 and TRBJ2-2; 12 bases are a match to TRBD2. The V segment lost 4 bases and the J segment 5 bases; nucleotides outside the gene matches: 6. Germline loops: CDR1 SGDLS, CDR2 YYNGEE. The CDR3 is 16 residues long. The CDR3 here is CASSPTSGSRTGELFF. The CDR3 bases are TGTGCCAGCAGCCCGACTAGCGGGAGTAGGACCGGGGAGCTGTTTTTT. Using reference TRBV9 and TRBJ2-2 for the parts outside the CDR3, the full variable domain is DSGVTQTPKHLITATGQRVTLRCSPRSGDLSVYWYQQSLDQGLQFLIQYYNGEERAKGNILERFSAQQFPDLHSELNLSSLELGDSALYFCASSPTSGSRTGELFFGEGSRLTVL.

This clone is a singleton in its sample. V usage is TRBV5-5 and J usage is TRBJ2-7, with 10 bases aligning to TRBD2. This CDR3 spans 15 amino acids. The V segment lost 0 bases and the J segment 4 bases; nucleotides outside the gene matches: 4. The germline V gene encodes CDR1 SGHKS and CDR2 YYEKEE (reference sequence). The CDR3: CASSLEREGLYEQYF. CDR3 DNA sequence: TGTGCCAGCAGCTTGGAGCGGGAGGGCCTGTACGAGCAGTACTTC.

The chain combines TRBV19 with TRBJ2-2; 7 bases align to TRBD1. CDR1 and CDR2 (germline): LNHDA, SQIVND (reference sequence). The V gene end was trimmed by 7 bases and the J gene end by 5 bases; junction bases not matched to a gene: 7. The CDR3 consists of 14 residues. The DNA for the CDR3 is TGTGCCAGTAAGAACAGGGGCTGGACCGGGGAGCTGTTTTTT. This gives the protein CASKNRGWTGELFF.

The rearrangement links TRBV11-2 to TRBJ1-3; a weak D match, TRBD1 (5 bases). Germline V gene lookup returns CDR1 SGHAT and CDR2 FQNNGV. V lost 1 base, J lost 4 bases, and 11 bases lay in between. This CDR3 spans 15 amino acids. Written as DNA, the CDR3 is TGTGCCAGCAGCTTAGGAGGGGCCAAGGGAAACACCATATATTTT. Protein sequence: CASSLGGAKGNTIYF.

The chain uses TRBV29-1 and TRBJ2-5; no firm D call. Deletions cut 4 bases from V and 5 bases from J, with 11 bases between. The CDR3 has 12 amino acids. Germline V gene data show CDR1 as SQVTM and CDR2 as ANQGSEA. In nucleotides, the CDR3 is TGCAGCGTTGTTGACGGGTGGGAGACCCAGTACTTC. Translation: CSVVDGWETQYF.

This rearrangement joins TRBV18 to TRBJ2-1; 7 nucleotides agree with TRBD1. The CDR3 runs 14 residues. Unmatched junction bases numbered 5, after V lost 9 bases and J lost 0 bases. The germline CDR1 and CDR2 sequences are KGHSH and LQKENI. CDR3 bases: TGTGCCAGTGCGACAGGGAGCTCCTACAATGAGCAGTTCTTC. It translates to CASATGSSYNEQFF.

The chain has TRBV5-6 and TRBJ2-7; D might be TRBD2 (6 bases). V shed 3 bases and J shed 3 bases, with 13 bases lying between them. Per the germline V gene, CDR1 is SGHDT and CDR2 is YYEEEE. The CDR3 consists of 14 residues. CDR3 in amino acids: CASSSWGELYEQYF. The CDR3 DNA follows: TGTGCCAGCAGCTCTTGGGGGGAACTCTACGAGCAGTACTTC. Looking up the rest from reference TRBV5-6 and TRBJ2-7 gives the full variable domain: DAGVTQSPTHLIKTRGQQVTLRCSPKSGHDTVSWYQQALGQGPQFIFQYYEEEERQRGNFPDRFSGHQFPNYSSELNVNALLLGDSALYLCASSSWGELYEQYFGPGTRLTVT.

This rearrangement joins TRBV7-2 to TRBJ2-5; no clear D gene. Germline V gene data show CDR1 as SGHTA and CDR2 as FQGNSA. Deletions cut 5 bases from V and 5 bases from J, with 12 bases between. The CDR3 totals 13 residues. DNA of the CDR3: TGTGCCAGCAGCCCCAGTATACGGGAGACCCAGTACTTC. It yields the protein CASSPSIRETQYF.

The gene calls are TRBV30 and TRBJ1-5; D call uncertain. This CDR3 has 17 amino acids. Germline-derived CDR1 and CDR2 are GTSNPN and SVGIG (reference sequence). Trimming removed 3 bases at V and 3 bases at J, with 21 bases between. The CDR3 region is CAWSSGEALAYNQPQHF. The CDR3 DNA sequence: TGTGCCTGGAGCTCCGGGGAGGCCCTAGCCTACAATCAGCCCCAGCATTTT.

This chain links TRBV5-1 with TRBJ2-3; 9 nucleotides align to TRBD2. Germline V gene lookup returns CDR1 SGHRS and CDR2 YFSETQ. Unmatched junction bases numbered 14, after V lost 4 bases and J lost 5 bases. This CDR3 comprises 17 residues. The CDR3 bases are TGCGCCAGCAGCCCTAGGGGGGTAGCGGGAGATGGAGATACGCAGTATTTT. Its protein product is CASSPRGVAGDGDTQYF.

This clone was seen once. The chain joins TRBV7-2 to TRBJ2-2; tentatively, D is TRBD2 (5 bases). This CDR3 is 16 amino acids long. V shed 7 bases and J shed 6 bases, with 21 bases lying between them. Germline CDR1 is SGHTA and CDR2 is FQGNSA. Written as DNA, the CDR3 is TGTGCCAGCACCGCCGGCCGGAGGTGGCGTCCCGGGGAGCTGTTTTTT. As protein: CASTAGRRWRPGELFF. The full variable domain, rest sourced from reference TRBV7-2 and TRBJ2-2, is GAGVSQSPSNKVTEKGKDVELRCDPISGHTALYWYRQSLGQGLEFLIYFQGNSAPDKSGLPSDRFSAERTGGSVSTLTIQRTQQEDSAVYLCASTAGRRWRPGELFFGEGSRLTVL.

The chain joins TRBV28 to TRBJ1-4, with D perhaps matching TRBD1 (5 bases). Germline V gene sequence: CDR1 MDHEN, CDR2 SYDVKM. The CDR3 covers 14 residues. V was shortened by 5 bases and J by 5 bases, with 12 bases between the two germline ends. This chain's CDR3 is CASSSRAGNEKLFF. CDR3 in DNA: TGTGCCAGCAGTAGCAGGGCCGGAAATGAAAAACTGTTTTTT.

V usage is TRBV5-4 and J usage is TRBJ1-2, with D perhaps matching TRBD1 (6 bases). The CDR3 runs 13 residues. Germline CDR1 and CDR2: SGHNT and YYREEE (reference sequence). V lost 4 bases and J lost 5, with 12 bases in between. This CDR3 is CASSADSRYGYTF. The CDR3 DNA reads as TGTGCCAGCAGCGCGGACAGCAGATATGGCTACACCTTC. The full variable domain, completed using reference TRBV5-4 and TRBJ1-2, is ETGVTQSPTHLIKTRGQQVTLRCSSQSGHNTVSWYQQALGQGPQFIFQYYREEENGRGNFPPRFSGLQFPNYSSELNVNALELDDSALYLCASSADSRYGYTFGSGTRLTVV.

This chain connects TRBV6-1 to TRBJ2-3, with TRBD2 identical over 11 bases. The CDR3 is 15 residues long. Germline CDR1 reads MNHNS; CDR2 reads SASEGT. J was trimmed by 0 bases and V by 6 bases; bases with no gene match: 2. This CDR3 reads CASRRLAGSTDTQYF. The CDR3 DNA reads TGTGCCAGCAGACGACTAGCGGGGAGCACAGATACGCAGTATTTT.

The rearrangement joins TRBV6-1 to TRBJ2-1; 10 bases are shared with TRBD2. Germline CDR1 MNHNS, CDR2 SASEGT. The J segment lost 12 bases and the V segment lost 2 bases, leaving 4 bases of the junction unmatched. There are 13 residues in the CDR3. The CDR3 DNA is TGTGCCAGCAGTGAATATCTAGCGGGAGCGCAGTTCTTC. As protein: CASSEYLAGAQFF.

The chain is built from TRBV27 and TRBJ1-5; 8 bases are a match to TRBD1. The CDR3 has 15 amino acids. Looked up from germline, CDR1 is MNHEY and CDR2 is SMNVEV (reference sequence). V lost 5 bases and J lost 5; bases outside the gene matches: 8. CDR3 residues: CASSPVDRADQPQHF. The CDR3 DNA is TGTGCCAGCAGTCCGGTGGACAGGGCGGATCAGCCCCAGCATTTT.

This clone was counted between two and nine times. The rearrangement links TRBV4-3 to TRBJ2-7, with a weak D call TRBD2 (6 bases). Deletions cut 2 bases from V and 2 bases from J, with 13 bases between. In germline, CDR1 is LGHNA, CDR2 YSLEER. This CDR3 has 15 amino acids. The CDR3 region is CASSQMRERAYEQYF. The CDR3, as DNA: TGCGCCAGCAGCCAAATGAGAGAGCGGGCCTACGAGCAGTACTTC.

The chain has TRBV4-1 and TRBJ1-4; no clear D gene. CDR1 and CDR2 (germline): MGHRA, YSYEKL. The CDR3 runs to 16 residues. The V gene lost 0 bases and the J gene lost 7 bases, with 15 bases spanning the gap. The CDR3, as DNA: TGCGCCAGCAGCCAAGATCCCGGAGGGCGTGGTGAAAAACTGTTTTTT. It yields the protein CASSQDPGGRGEKLFF.

The chain couples TRBV4-3 to TRBJ2-1; 12 bases map to TRBD2. The CDR3 totals 20 residues. CDR1 LGHNA and CDR2 YSLEER come from the germline V gene. V dropped 1 base and J dropped 4; count of bases not matched to a gene: 14. The CDR3 DNA reads as TGCGCCAGCAGCCAAGCGGGACTAGCGGGCCCGGACCCTATTTACAATGAGCAGTTCTTC. Its translation: CASSQAGLAGPDPIYNEQFF.

This chain links TRBV7-9 with TRBJ2-1; 11 bases map to TRBD2. The CDR3 covers 15 residues. From germline, CDR1 is SEHNR and CDR2 FQNEAQ (reference sequence). V trimming: 5 bases; J trimming: 5 bases; junction bases outside the gene matches: 5. This chain's CDR3 is CASSPGTSGDNEQFF. The CDR3 nucleotides are TGTGCCAGCAGCCCCGGGACTAGCGGAGACAATGAGCAGTTCTTC.

V gene TRBV15 combines with J gene TRBJ1-1; perhaps TRBD1 as D (6 bases). V lost 3 bases, J lost 2 bases, and 13 bases lay in between. CDR1 is LNHNV, CDR2 YYDKDF, per germline (reference sequence). The CDR3 runs to 15 residues. The CDR3 loop reads CATSRDSFGNTEAFF. CDR3 bases: TGTGCCACCAGCAGGGACAGTTTTGGAAACACTGAAGCTTTCTTT.